This TCR beta chain was observed in a study of cytomegalovirus exposure and HLA in healthy donors (dated by TCRdb to about 2017). Concerning the study at large: In an earlier analysis of approximately 640 of the donors, approximately 260 Gb of sequence data and some 100 million unique TCR beta sequences from approximately 180 million T cells were reported. An early release that covered around 590 HLA-typed donors contained 250 to 350 gigabases of sequencing data and tens of millions of unique TCR sequences. The genetic ancestry cluster associated with self-reported Caucasian donors included over 80% of the roughly 410 genotyped donors. The study was designed to test whether signatures of past pathogen exposure could be identified by cataloging public T cell receptors. The study profiled the T cell repertoires of hundreds of subjects by immunosequencing and related them to cytomegalovirus serostatus. Besides the first cohort of 666 subjects, a separate validation cohort made up of around 120 different subjects was used. The study combined high-throughput TCR immunosequencing, statistical association of individual TCRs with disease status, and machine learning to predict cytomegalovirus infection status. A later analysis re-analyzed previously published TCR beta repertoires from about 600 donors and added high-resolution HLA genotyping to study TCR occurrence patterns. Rather than drawing on any new phenotypic data, the later analysis identified candidate immune exposures from TCR beta sequences and the way those sequences occurred across donors. To decide whether each TCR beta V gene segment behaved as functional or pseudogenic, an earlier analysis of some 600 of the donors relied on high-throughput TCR beta sequencing. Alongside the repertoire data, information on donor age, sex, ethnicity and CMV serostatus was compiled. A later genetic analysis used genome-wide SNP genotypes for about 60% of the 666 donors, treating that subset as a discovery cohort. Every repertoire in the discovery cohort had been generated on one and the same sequencing platform. Class I and class II HLA loci were covered by the typing at four-digit resolution. The number of typed donors differed by locus: roughly 620-640 for A, B, C, DRB1 and DQB1; roughly 510 for DQA1; 606 for DPA1; and around 470 for DPB1. Because of strong linkage in the cohort, roughly five DR-DQ haplotypes were treated as single units for association and clustering. Across some 400 genotyped donors of the cohort, an average of about 240,000 unique TCR beta nucleotide sequences per donor were sequenced, and 15% to 20% of those sequences were non-productive. Overall results and qualifications from the work: Most CMV-associated TCR beta chains appeared to be HLA-restricted in a later analysis, and the HLA associations seemed to be driven largely by CMV exposure. A further reported finding was that TCR beta sequences accurately predicted the HLA-A and HLA-B alleles for most subjects in the first cohort. Correlated functional status among segregating V segments might be attributable to linkage disequilibrium, but an unknown experimental factor could not be ruled out. It was suggested by the authors that the approach could potentially be generalized to other disease states and immunological phenotypes. When HLA alleles, especially DR and DQ, strongly co-occurred, TCR associations were difficult to assign to individual alleles. Presence/absence analyses assumed roughly uniform sequencing depth across donors, an assumption that may not hold. In a later analysis, some 18,000 TCR beta sequences were associated with specific HLA alleles at a false discovery rate of 0.05. Because HLA typing was missing for some donors at each locus, association tests included only the typed subset. Immune exposure information for the cohort was limited to CMV serostatus. According to a later analysis, parvovirus B19, influenza, CMV and Epstein-Barr virus appeared linked to several top co-occurrence clusters. The classifier was reported to diagnose cytomegalovirus status with high specificity and sensitivity in both the original and validation cohorts. In a later analysis, TCR association rates were found to vary across HLA loci, with the most associated TCRs seen for DRB1 alleles and the fewest for HLA-C alleles. A total of about 150 TCR beta chains were listed by the study as associated with cytomegalovirus. Compared with equally common non-associated chains, HLA-associated TCR beta chains in a later analysis were more clonally expanded and had lower generation probabilities. The cohort was sequenced for TCR beta chains only, and without alpha or paired-chain data the features that could be detected were limited. Compared with the approximately 600-donor mean, donors in an Asian-associated ancestry cluster had fewer N-insertions in productive TCRs, according to a later genetic analysis. Over 15 rarely observed V segments, including chromosome 9 orphons, were excluded from the earlier analysis of a few hundred of the donors because counts were too low. A later genetic analysis associated a missense DCLRE1C variant with V-gene and J-gene trimming of TCR beta chains, and an independent cohort replicated the association. While some public TCRs were present in many individuals, most TCR sequences turned up only very rarely across donors. A few of the identified cytomegalovirus-associated TCR beta chains were confirmed in vitro to be specific for cytomegalovirus antigens. A cluster of highly shared sequence variants was judged likely to represent a technical artifact of the sequencing pipeline. An earlier analysis of around 500 of the donors showed that most TCR beta V segments appeared in productive rearrangements either about 90% or about 30% of the time, which broadly matched IMGT annotations.

The library was generated by the immunoSEQ multiplex PCR assay. For the multiplex PCR, a mixture combining 60 forward primers for TCR Vbeta segments and 13 reverse primers for TCR Jbeta segments was used. The CDR3 region of rearranged TCR beta genes was amplified from genomic DNA by a multiplex PCR assay. The amplified TCR beta libraries were sequenced on the Illumina HiSeq System as 87-base-pair reads. On the study's bioinformatics: Across the 500 to 700 repertoires, a later analysis counted tens of millions of unique TCR beta chains, approximately 10 million of which were shared by at least two donors. Raw reads were error-corrected and collapsed into unique sequences with a nearest-neighbor algorithm that merged closely related sequences to remove PCR and sequencing errors. V, D and J gene segments were assigned by aligning CDR3 sequences to IMGT reference sequences. For a sequence to be retained, at least a six-nucleotide match to both a V gene segment and a J gene segment was required. Rearrangements were classified as productive when the CDR3 lacked stop codons and remained in frame with V and J, and all other rearrangements were classified as non-productive. Following IMGT convention, CDR3 was defined as the stretch from the second conserved V-encoded cysteine up to the conserved J-encoded phenylalanine. The earlier analysis of some 540 of the donors excluded any sequence lacking an unambiguous match to a single V gene segment. An earlier analysis of fewer than 750 of the donors classified V segments as functional when productive rearrangements were above 56.7% and as segregating when the standard deviation between donors was above 5%. A statistical classification framework was developed to diagnose cytomegalovirus status using the catalog of TCR beta chain sequences. In a later analysis, TCR nucleotide sequences were compared against IMGT/GENE-DB human TR gene sequences so that V and J genes could be assigned. The TCRdist pipeline was used in a later analysis to assign CDR3 sequences and most-parsimonious VDJ recombination scenarios. In a later analysis, every TCR beta chain was defined by the combination of its CDR3 amino acid sequence and its V-gene family, and reads without a unique V-gene family were dropped. In a later analysis, approximately 590 highly shared, low-generation-probability nucleotide sequences were removed to address suspected cross-contamination and a sequencing artifact. For each public chain, a later analysis derived a clonal expansion index from normalized ranks of inferred template counts within each repertoire. In a later analysis, generation probabilities were computed using a VDJ recombination model fitted to out-of-frame rearrangements, and the results were checked against IGoR. A later analysis scored TCR-TCR, TCR-HLA and TCR-CMV co-occurrence with hypergeometric tests, applying a repertoire-size bias correction to TCR pairs. In a later analysis, false discovery rates were estimated by permuting HLA or CMV assignments 20 times. In a later analysis, co-occurring TCRs were grouped with DBSCAN, and TCRdist sequence similarity was added when clustering was performed within HLA-allele-positive subsets. Repertoires with fewer than 30,000 or more than 120,000 public chains, plus five repertoires with anomalous nucleotide sharing, were excluded from co-occurrence clustering. TCRdb mirrors the immuneACCESS table, restricted to in-frame sequences. Some clones are absent from its copies; in checked studies, under half trace to an unresolved V gene, and the reason for the others is unknown. V and J calls plus clone size are reproduced from that table; the DNA served to infer D and trimming. This sample has 200,000 to 300,000 clones in its table, and 84% of those were observed once. Clones ranked in the top ten supply more than 1.5% of the sample.

This clone occurred once. Its antigen remains unidentified. It has no much larger one-base neighbor in the sample; base qualities were not kept. In total, over 600 healthy bone marrow donors made up the cohort. At the time of sampling, every cohort member was nominally healthy, though immune exposures that went unrecorded were likely present. The donor tested CMV seropositive, placing the donor among the approximately 310 seropositive members of the cohort. Each donor provided a peripheral blood sample, and peripheral blood mononuclear cells were used for TCR beta sequencing. Genomic DNA was extracted from the blood cell samples with the Qiagen DNeasy Blood Extraction Kit. Sequenced material: PBMCs. The TCR was taken from a woman aged 35 to 49 in good health and CMV-seropositive.

Read as DNA, the sequence is TGCGCCAGCAGCTTGGCAGGGTTGGACACCGGGGAGCTGTTTTTT. Its protein is CASSLAGLDTGELFF. The V gene is TRBV5-1 and the J gene is TRBJ2-2; a tentative D match to TRBD1 spans 5 bases. From its cysteine to its phenylalanine, the CDR3 spans 15 amino acids. CDR3 DNA is the only sequence kept; it has 45 bases, read in frame from the first base. Taken from the germline V gene, the CDR1 and CDR2 loops are SGHRS and YFSETQ. The trim is 0 bases for V and 3 bases for J, with a gap of 9 bases between the germline ends.